The 12 T cell receptor beta chains below were found in one sample sequenced in a study of blood T cells in healthy people across ages. It was with a sample-barcoded 5' primer and a J-beta primer mix that a second PCR of about 6 to 12 cycles was run. TCRdb re-analysed the 5' RACE reads in MiXCR, keeping a single row per CDR3 protein. The repertoire holds 550,000 to 750,000 distinct CDR3 sequences, with around 20% as singletons. Sample: blood. All receptors come from a man between 70 and 80 years old in good health.

This chain joins TRBV24-1 and TRBJ2-5; D not certain. The length of the CDR3 is 14 residues. V lost 2 bases, J lost 5 bases, and 11 bases lay in between. Germline V gene data show CDR1 as KGHDR and CDR2 as SFDVKD. The CDR3 sequence: CATSDSRMGETQYF. The CDR3 region has the DNA TGTGCCACCAGTGATTCTAGGATGGGGGAGACCCAGTACTTC.

This clonotype was observed at least ten times. This rearrangement joins TRBV4-1 to TRBJ2-1; perhaps D is TRBD1 or TRBD2 (5 bases each). Germline V gives CDR1 MGHRA, CDR2 YSYEKL. Trimming left V 4 bases short and J 8 bases short, with 18 bases between. The CDR3 consists of 15 residues. The CDR3 sequence is CASSPRPEGRHEQFF. In DNA form, the CDR3 reads TGCGCCAGCAGCCCCCGCCCAGAGGGACGCCATGAGCAGTTCTTC.

This clonotype was counted a few times. The chain carries TRBV20-1 and TRBJ2-3; D remains ambiguous. CDR3 length: 14 amino acids. CDR1 and CDR2 from the germline V gene are DFQATT and SNEGSKA (reference sequence). Trimming removed 4 bases at V and 3 bases at J, with 14 bases between. CDR3 sequence reads: CSAKTDVGTDTQYF. For the CDR3, the DNA is TGCAGTGCTAAAACCGACGTCGGGACAGATACGCAGTATTTT.

J is TRBJ2-3 and V is TRBV5-6; a weak D match, TRBD2 (5 bases). With 4 bases removed from V and 4 bases from J, the gap between germline ends came to 13 bases. Germline V lookup: CDR1 SGHDT, CDR2 YYEEEE. The CDR3 loop spans 14 amino acids. CDR3 sequence reads: CASSQTLVPDTQYF. The CDR3 bases are TGTGCCAGCAGCCAAACACTAGTCCCAGATACGCAGTATTTT. Combining the CDR3 with reference TRBV5-6 and TRBJ2-3 gives the whole variable domain DAGVTQSPTHLIKTRGQQVTLRCSPKSGHDTVSWYQQALGQGPQFIFQYYEEEERQRGNFPDRFSGHQFPNYSSELNVNALLLGDSALYLCASSQTLVPDTQYFGPGTRLTVL.

The V and J genes are TRBV20-1 and TRBJ2-3; TRBD1 is a possible D gene (5 bases). V was clipped by 0 bases and J by 6 bases, with 10 bases between them. Per the germline V gene, CDR1 is DFQATT and CDR2 is SNEGSKA (reference sequence). CDR3 length: 13 amino acids. The DNA of the CDR3 is TGCAGTGCTAGAGATTCAGGGAAGGATACGCAGTATTTT. Its translation: CSARDSGKDTQYF.

This clonotype was seen a handful of times. The chain recombines TRBV10-2 with TRBJ2-7, with D perhaps TRBD2 (5 bases). Looked up from germline, CDR1 is WSHSY and CDR2 is SAAADI. There are 16 residues in the CDR3. Trimming shortened V by 3 bases and J by 0 bases, and 15 bases separated the two germline ends. CDR3 DNA sequence: TGCGCCAGCAGTGACCCCGGTAGCGTAAGCTCCTACGAGCAGTACTTC. Its protein is CASSDPGSVSSYEQYF.

V gene TRBV15 combines with J gene TRBJ1-2; D remains ambiguous. The CDR3 runs 14 residues. Trimming pared 1 base from V and 4 bases from J, leaving 10 bases between. Germline V gene lookup returns CDR1 LNHNV and CDR2 YYDKDF (reference sequence). The CDR3 nucleotides read TGTGCCACCAGCAGAGGGAGACGGATCTATGGCTACACCTTC. Translated: CATSRGRRIYGYTF.

This chain joins TRBV14 and TRBJ2-5; possible D gene TRBD2, 6 bases. The better agreement between TRBJ2-7 and the DNA end casts doubt on the J call. This CDR3 spans 15 amino acids. Germline-derived CDR1 and CDR2 are SGHDN and FVKESK. The CDR3 coding sequence is TGTGCCAGCAGCCGGGCCCTAACGGGAGCCTACGAGCAGTACTTC. This translates into CASSRALTGAYEQYF.

This clonotype was seen a few times. V usage is TRBV3-1 and J usage is TRBJ2-3; D might be TRBD1 (6 bases). V lost 0 bases, J lost 2 bases, and 9 bases lay in between. The CDR3 extends over 15 amino acids. The germline V gene encodes CDR1 LGHDT and CDR2 YNNKEL (reference sequence). DNA of the CDR3: TGTGCCAGCAGCCAAGAATCAGGGGCCACAGATACGCAGTATTTT. It yields the protein CASSQESGATDTQYF.

This chain joins TRBV20-1 and TRBJ2-1; D uncertain. The germline V and J ends were trimmed by 3 bases and 0 bases, with 15 bases remaining between them. CDR1 DFQATT and CDR2 SNEGSKA come from the germline V gene (reference sequence). The CDR3 has 16 amino acids. The DNA for the CDR3 is TGCAGTGCTAGGGGCTTTGCGACGAGCTCCTACAATGAGCAGTTCTTC. It is translated as CSARGFATSSYNEQFF.

This clonotype was seen only a few times. The chain links TRBV18 to TRBJ1-1, with D possibly being TRBD1 (6 bases). The V and J ends lost 3 bases and 1 base respectively, with 18 bases between them. The length of the CDR3 is 17 residues. The V gene's germline CDR1 is KGHSH and CDR2 LQKENI. This CDR3 is CASSPLRGGRENTEAFF. CDR3 nucleotides: TGTGCCAGCTCACCGCTACGTGGGGGGCGGGAGAACACTGAAGCTTTCTTT.

This clonotype was picked up a small number of times. This rearrangement joins TRBV12-3 or TRBV12-4 to TRBJ1-4; tentative D call: TRBD1 (5 bases). V was cut by 3 bases and J by 6 bases, with 8 bases left in between. The CDR3 contains 13 residues. CDR3 nucleotides: TGTGCCAGCAGTTTTTCAGGGTATGAAAAACTGTTTTTT. This encodes CASSFSGYEKLFF.